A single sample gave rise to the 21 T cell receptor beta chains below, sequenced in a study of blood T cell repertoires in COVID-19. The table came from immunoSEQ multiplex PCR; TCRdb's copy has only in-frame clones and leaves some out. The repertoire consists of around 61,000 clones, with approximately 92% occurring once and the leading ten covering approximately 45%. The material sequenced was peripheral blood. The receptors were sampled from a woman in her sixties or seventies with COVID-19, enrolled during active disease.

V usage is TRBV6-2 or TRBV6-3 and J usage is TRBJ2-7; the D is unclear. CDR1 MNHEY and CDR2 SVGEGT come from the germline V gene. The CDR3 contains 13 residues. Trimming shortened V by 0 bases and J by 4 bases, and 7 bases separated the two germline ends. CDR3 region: CASSYSTEYEQYF. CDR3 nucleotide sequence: TGTGCCAGCAGTTACTCGACGGAGTACGAGCAGTACTTC.

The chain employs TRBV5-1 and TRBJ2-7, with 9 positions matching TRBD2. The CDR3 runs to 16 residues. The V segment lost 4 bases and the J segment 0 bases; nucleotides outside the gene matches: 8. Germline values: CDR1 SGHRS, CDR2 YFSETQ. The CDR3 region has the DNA TGCGCCAGCAGCGGAACTGGGACTAGCTACTCCTACGAGCAGTACTTC. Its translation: CASSGTGTSYSYEQYF.

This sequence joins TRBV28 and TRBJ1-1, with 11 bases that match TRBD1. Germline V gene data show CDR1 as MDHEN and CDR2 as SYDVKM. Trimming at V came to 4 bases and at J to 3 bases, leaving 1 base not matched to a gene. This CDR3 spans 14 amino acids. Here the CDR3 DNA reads TGTGCCAGCAGTTCGGGACAGGGGGACACTGAAGCTTTCTTT. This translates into CASSSGQGDTEAFF.

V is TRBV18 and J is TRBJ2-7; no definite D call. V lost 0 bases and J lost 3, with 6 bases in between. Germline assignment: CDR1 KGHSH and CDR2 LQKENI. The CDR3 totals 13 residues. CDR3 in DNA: TGTGCCAGCTCACCACCAAATCTCTACGAGCAGTACTTC. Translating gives CASSPPNLYEQYF.

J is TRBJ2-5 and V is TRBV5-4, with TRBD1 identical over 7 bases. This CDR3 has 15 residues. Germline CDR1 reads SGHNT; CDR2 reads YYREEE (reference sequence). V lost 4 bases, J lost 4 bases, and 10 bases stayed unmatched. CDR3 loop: CASSGGQSIGETQYF. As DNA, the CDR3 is TGTGCCAGCAGCGGGGGACAGTCAATCGGAGAGACCCAGTACTTC.

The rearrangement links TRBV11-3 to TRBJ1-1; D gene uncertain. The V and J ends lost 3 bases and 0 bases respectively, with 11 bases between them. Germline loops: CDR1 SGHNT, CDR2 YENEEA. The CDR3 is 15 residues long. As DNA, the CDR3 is TGTGCCAGCAGCTTTGGCGCGGTTTTGAACACTGAAGCTTTCTTT. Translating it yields CASSFGAVLNTEAFF.

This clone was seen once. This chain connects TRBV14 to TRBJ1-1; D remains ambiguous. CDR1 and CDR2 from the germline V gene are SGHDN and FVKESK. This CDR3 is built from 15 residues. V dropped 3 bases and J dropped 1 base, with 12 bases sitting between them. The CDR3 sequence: CASSHSRVPNTEAFF. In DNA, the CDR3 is TGTGCCAGCAGCCATAGTCGGGTTCCGAACACTGAAGCTTTCTTT. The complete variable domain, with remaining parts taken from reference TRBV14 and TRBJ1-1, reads EAGVTQFPSHSVIEKGQTVTLRCDPISGHDNLYWYRRVMGKEIKFLLHFVKESKQDESGMPNNRFLAERTGGTYSTLKVQPAELEDSGVYFCASSHSRVPNTEAFFGQGTRLTVV.

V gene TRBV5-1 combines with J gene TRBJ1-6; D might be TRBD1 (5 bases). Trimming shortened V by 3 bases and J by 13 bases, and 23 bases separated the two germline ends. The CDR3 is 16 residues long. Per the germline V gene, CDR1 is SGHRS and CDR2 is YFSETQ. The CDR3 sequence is CASSSGTSLISPPLHF. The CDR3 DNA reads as TGCGCCAGCAGCTCCGGGACTTCACTTATCAGTCCTCCCCTCCACTTT. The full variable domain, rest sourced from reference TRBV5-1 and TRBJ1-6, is KAGVTQTPRYLIKTRGQQVTLSCSPISGHRSVSWYQQTPGQGLQFLFEYFSETQRNKGNFPGRFSGRQFSNSRSEMNVSTLELGDSALYLCASSSGTSLISPPLHFGNGTRLTVT.

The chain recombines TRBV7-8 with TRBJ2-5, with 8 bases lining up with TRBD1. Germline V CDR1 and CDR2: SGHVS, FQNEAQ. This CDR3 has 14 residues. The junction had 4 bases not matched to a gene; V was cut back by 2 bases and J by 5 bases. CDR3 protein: CASSLSRGPETQYF. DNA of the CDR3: TGTGCCAGCAGCTTATCCAGGGGGCCGGAGACCCAGTACTTC.

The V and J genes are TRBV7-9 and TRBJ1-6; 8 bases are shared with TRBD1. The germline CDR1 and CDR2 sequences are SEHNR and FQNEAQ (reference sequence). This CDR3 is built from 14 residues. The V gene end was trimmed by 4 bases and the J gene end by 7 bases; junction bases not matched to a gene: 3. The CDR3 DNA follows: TGTGCCAGCAGCTCAGGACAGGGCAATTCACCCCTCCACTTT. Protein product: CASSSGQGNSPLHF.

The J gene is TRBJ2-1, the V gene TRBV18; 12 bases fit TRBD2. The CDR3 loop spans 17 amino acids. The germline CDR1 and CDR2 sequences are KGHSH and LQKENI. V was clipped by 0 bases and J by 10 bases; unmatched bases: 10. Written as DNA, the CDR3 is TGTGCCAGCTCACCACCGGCTAGCGGGGGGGCCGGTAGCGAGCAGTTCTTC. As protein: CASSPPASGGAGSEQFF.

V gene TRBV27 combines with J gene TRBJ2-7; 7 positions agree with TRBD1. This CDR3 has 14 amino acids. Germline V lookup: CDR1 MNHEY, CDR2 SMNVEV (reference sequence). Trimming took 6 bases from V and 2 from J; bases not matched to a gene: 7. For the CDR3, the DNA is TGTGCCAGCAGATGGACAGGCGATACCTACGAGCAGTACTTC. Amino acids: CASRWTGDTYEQYF.

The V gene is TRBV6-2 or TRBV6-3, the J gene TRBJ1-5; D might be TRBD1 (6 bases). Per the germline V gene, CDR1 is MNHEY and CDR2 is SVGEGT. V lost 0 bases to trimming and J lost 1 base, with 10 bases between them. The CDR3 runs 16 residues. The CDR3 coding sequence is TGTGCCAGCAGTTACTCGGGGGCCCTCAGCAATCAGCCCCAGCATTTT. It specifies CASSYSGALSNQPQHF.

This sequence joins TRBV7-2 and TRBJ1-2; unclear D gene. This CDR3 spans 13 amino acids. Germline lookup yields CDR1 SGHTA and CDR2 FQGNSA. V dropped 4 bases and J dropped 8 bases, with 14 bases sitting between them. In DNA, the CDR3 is TGTGCCAGCAGCTCTTATGGATCGGGGGGCTACACCTTC. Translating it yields CASSSYGSGGYTF.

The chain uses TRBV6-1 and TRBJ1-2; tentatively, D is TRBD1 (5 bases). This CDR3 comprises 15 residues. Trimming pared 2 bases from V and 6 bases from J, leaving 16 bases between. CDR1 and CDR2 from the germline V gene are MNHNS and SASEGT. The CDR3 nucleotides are TGTGCCAGCAGTGAACAGCCCAGGGTTTATAATGGCTACACCTTC. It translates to CASSEQPRVYNGYTF.

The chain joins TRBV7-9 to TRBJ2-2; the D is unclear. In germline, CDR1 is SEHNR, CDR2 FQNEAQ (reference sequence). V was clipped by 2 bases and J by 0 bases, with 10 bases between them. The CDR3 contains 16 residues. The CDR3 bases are TGTGCCAGCAGCTTATTAGACTCCTCGAACACCGGGGAGCTGTTTTTT. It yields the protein CASSLLDSSNTGELFF.

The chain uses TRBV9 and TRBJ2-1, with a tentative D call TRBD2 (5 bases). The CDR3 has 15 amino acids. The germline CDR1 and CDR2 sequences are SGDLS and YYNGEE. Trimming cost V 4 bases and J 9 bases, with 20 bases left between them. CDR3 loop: CASSLLDSWGAEQFF. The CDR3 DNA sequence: TGTGCCAGCAGCCTACTAGATTCTTGGGGTGCTGAGCAGTTCTTC.

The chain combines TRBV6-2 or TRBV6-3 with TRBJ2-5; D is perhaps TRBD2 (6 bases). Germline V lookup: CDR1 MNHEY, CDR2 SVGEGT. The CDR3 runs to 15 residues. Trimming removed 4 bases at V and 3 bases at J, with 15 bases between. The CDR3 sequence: CASSSPRDFEETQYF. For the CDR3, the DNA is TGTGCCAGCAGTTCACCCCGGGACTTTGAAGAGACCCAGTACTTC.

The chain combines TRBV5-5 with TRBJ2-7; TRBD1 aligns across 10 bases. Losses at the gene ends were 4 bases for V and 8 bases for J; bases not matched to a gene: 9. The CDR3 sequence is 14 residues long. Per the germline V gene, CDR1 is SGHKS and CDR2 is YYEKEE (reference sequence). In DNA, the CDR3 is TGTGCCAGCAGCCTACTGACAGGGGGCTCTCAGCAGTACTTC. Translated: CASSLLTGGSQQYF.

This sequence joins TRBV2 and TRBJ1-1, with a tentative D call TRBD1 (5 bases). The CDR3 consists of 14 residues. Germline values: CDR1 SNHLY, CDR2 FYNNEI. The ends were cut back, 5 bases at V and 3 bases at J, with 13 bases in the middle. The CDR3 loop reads CASSSQGRDTEAFF. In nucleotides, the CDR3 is TGTGCCAGCAGTTCGCAGGGTCGGGACACTGAAGCTTTCTTT.

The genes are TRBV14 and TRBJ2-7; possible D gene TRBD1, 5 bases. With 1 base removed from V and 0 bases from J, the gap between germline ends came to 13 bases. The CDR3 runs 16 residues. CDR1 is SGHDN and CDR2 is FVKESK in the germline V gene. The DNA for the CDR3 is TGTGCCAGCAGCCAAGTAAGCAGGGAAGGCTCCTACGAGCAGTACTTC. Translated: CASSQVSREGSYEQYF.